The 8 T cell receptor beta chains presented below share a single source sample, sequenced in a study of blood T cell repertoires in COVID-19. Profiled with immunoSEQ multiplex PCR; TCRdb holds only in-frame clones, not every one. The sample has about 410,000 clones; around 91% are singletons. Sample: peripheral blood. Source of these receptors: a woman in her thirties or forties with COVID-19, enrolled during active disease.

This rearrangement joins TRBV5-8 to TRBJ2-1; 9 nucleotides line up with TRBD2. The CDR3 runs 18 residues. The V gene's germline CDR1 is SGHTS and CDR2 YDEGEE. V gave up 0 bases and J gave up 10 bases; unmatched junction bases: 17. CDR3 amino acids: CASSLGVSGGREKREQFF. CDR3 nucleotide sequence: TGTGCCAGCAGCTTGGGAGTGTCTGGCGGGAGGGAGAAGCGGGAGCAGTTCTTC.

The count of this clone is one. The V call is TRBV5-1, the J call TRBJ1-1, with D hard to call. Trimming took off 0 bases at V and 2 bases at J, with 8 bases between the two ends. The CDR3 runs to 14 residues. Germline V gene sequence: CDR1 SGHRS, CDR2 YFSETQ. The CDR3 protein is CASSLVGVNTEAFF. The CDR3 nucleotides are TGCGCCAGCAGCTTGGTAGGAGTCAACACTGAAGCTTTCTTT. The full variable domain, in which reference TRBV5-1 and TRBJ1-1 provide the parts outside the CDR3, is KAGVTQTPRYLIKTRGQQVTLSCSPISGHRSVSWYQQTPGQGLQFLFEYFSETQRNKGNFPGRFSGRQFSNSRSEMNVSTLELGDSALYLCASSLVGVNTEAFFGQGTRLTVV.

This clone was detected only once. The chain links TRBV5-1 to TRBJ2-2, with D possibly TRBD2 on 6 matching bases. CDR1 is SGHRS and CDR2 is YFSETQ in the germline V gene. The CDR3 totals 15 residues. The ends were cut back, 0 bases at V and 6 bases at J, with 12 bases in the middle. CDR3 amino acids: CASSLGQSGAGELFF. CDR3 DNA: TGCGCCAGCAGCTTGGGGCAGTCGGGAGCCGGGGAGCTGTTTTTT.

The chain employs TRBV9 and TRBJ2-3, with a weak D call TRBD2 (5 bases). CDR3 length: 16 amino acids. V was clipped by 0 bases and J by 2 bases, with 13 bases between them. CDR1 is SGDLS and CDR2 is YYNGEE in the germline V gene. The CDR3 DNA is TGTGCCAGCAGCGTAGAGGGCGGGCAGTACACAGATACGCAGTATTTT. It translates to CASSVEGGQYTDTQYF.

The chain is built from TRBV9 and TRBJ2-3; 7 bases line up with TRBD2. Trimming took 2 bases from V and 7 from J; bases not matched to a gene: 7. This CDR3 contains 14 residues. CDR1 SGDLS and CDR2 YYNGEE come from the germline V gene. The CDR3 nucleotides are TGTGCCAGCAGCGTCATGACTAGCTCAAATACGCAGTATTTT. Translating it yields CASSVMTSSNTQYF.

The V gene is TRBV7-3, the J gene TRBJ1-1; 7 positions match TRBD1. The trim removed 7 bases at V and 5 bases at J, leaving 10 bases unmatched. The length of the CDR3 is 14 residues. Germline CDR1 reads SGHTA; CDR2 reads FQGTGA. The CDR3 loop reads CASKQQGWETEAFF. The CDR3 nucleotides read TGTGCCAGCAAACAACAGGGGTGGGAGACTGAAGCTTTCTTT. Combining the CDR3 with reference TRBV7-3 and TRBJ1-1 gives the whole variable domain GAGVSQTPSNKVTEKGKYVELRCDPISGHTALYWYRQSLGQGPEFLIYFQGTGAADDSGLPNDRFFAVRPEGSVSTLKIQRTERGDSAVYLCASKQQGWETEAFFGQGTRLTVV.

The rearrangement uses TRBV7-2 and TRBJ1-1; D unresolved. There are 13 residues in the CDR3. Germline values: CDR1 SGHTA, CDR2 FQGNSA. With 4 bases removed from V and 0 bases from J, the gap between germline ends came to 6 bases. The CDR3 bases are TGTGCCAGCAGCTCACTTATGAACACTGAAGCTTTCTTT. Its translation: CASSSLMNTEAFF.

With respect to this clone: This may come from a read error, since a much larger clone is one base off. The sample contains more than one DNA sequence encoding this CDR3. The chain carries TRBV28 and TRBJ2-7, with D uncertain. This CDR3 is 11 amino acids long. The germline V gene encodes CDR1 MDHEN and CDR2 SYDVKM. Trimming removed 6 bases at V and 2 bases at J, with 5 bases between. CDR3 amino acids: CASSLTYEQYF. For the CDR3, the DNA is TGTGCCAGCAGCCTAACCTACGAGCAGTACTTC.